This entry lists 2 T cell receptor beta chains sequenced from one sample in a study of CD8 T cells in ankylosing spondylitis. TCRdb independently ran MiXCR on the 5' RACE reads; one entry per CDR3 protein. Of 700,000 to 850,000 distinct CDR3 sequences listed, approximately 10% are singletons. General study findings and limits: What appeared characteristic of ankylosing spondylitis blood was a TCR beta motif of seven to nine highly homologous variants.

These receptors' antigens are unknown. The specimen was blood, either unsorted or a sorted T cell fraction (not recorded which). The receptors come from a male donor with ankylosing spondylitis.

This clonotype was observed a handful of times. The chain uses TRBV20-1 and TRBJ1-2; no clear D gene. This CDR3 is 10 amino acids long. V lost 6 bases, J lost 4 bases, and 6 bases lay in between. Germline V gene sequence: CDR1 DFQATT, CDR2 SNEGSKA (reference sequence). CDR3 nucleotides: TGCAGTGCCCCCCTCTATGGCTACACCTTC. It specifies CSAPLYGYTF.

The chain joins TRBV20-1 to TRBJ2-1, with no clear D. The CDR3 length is 12 residues. V was pared by 4 bases and J by 2 bases, with 6 bases between. Germline loops: CDR1 DFQATT, CDR2 SNEGSKA (reference sequence). CDR3 nucleotide sequence: TGCAGTGCTAATCAGGCCTACAATGAGCAGTTCTTC. The encoded protein is CSANQAYNEQFF.